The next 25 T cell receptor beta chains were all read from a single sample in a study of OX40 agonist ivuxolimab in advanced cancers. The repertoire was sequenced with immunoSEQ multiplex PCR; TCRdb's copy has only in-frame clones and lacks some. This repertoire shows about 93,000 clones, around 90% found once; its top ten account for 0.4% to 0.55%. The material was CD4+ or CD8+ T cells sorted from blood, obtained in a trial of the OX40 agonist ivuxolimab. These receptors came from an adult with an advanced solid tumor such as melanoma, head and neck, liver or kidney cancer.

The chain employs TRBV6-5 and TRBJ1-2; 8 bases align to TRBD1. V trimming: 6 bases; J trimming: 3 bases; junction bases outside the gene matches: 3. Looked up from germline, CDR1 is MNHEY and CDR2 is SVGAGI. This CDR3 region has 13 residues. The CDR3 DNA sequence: TGTGCCAGCAGACAACAGGGGGACTATGGCTACACCTTC. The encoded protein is CASRQQGDYGYTF.

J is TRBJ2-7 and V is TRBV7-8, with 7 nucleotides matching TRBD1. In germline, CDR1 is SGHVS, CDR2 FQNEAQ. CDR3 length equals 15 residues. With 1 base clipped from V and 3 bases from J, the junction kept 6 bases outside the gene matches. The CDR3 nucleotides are TGTGCCAGCAGCTTAGACGGACAGGTCGTCTACGAGCAGTACTTC. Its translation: CASSLDGQVVYEQYF.

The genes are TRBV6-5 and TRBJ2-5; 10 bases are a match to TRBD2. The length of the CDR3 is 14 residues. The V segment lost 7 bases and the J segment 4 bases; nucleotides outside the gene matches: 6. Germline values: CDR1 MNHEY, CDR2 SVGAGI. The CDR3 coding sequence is TGTGCCAGCAAGGCTAGCGGGAGACGAGAGACCCAGTACTTC. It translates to CASKASGRRETQYF.

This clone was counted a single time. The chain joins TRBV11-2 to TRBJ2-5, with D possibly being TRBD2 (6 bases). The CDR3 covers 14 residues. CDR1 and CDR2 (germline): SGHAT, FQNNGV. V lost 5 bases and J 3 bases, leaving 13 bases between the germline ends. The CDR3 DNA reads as TGTGCCAGCAGCCCGAGCGGGCTTAAAGAGACCCAGTACTTC. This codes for CASSPSGLKETQYF.

The CDR3 protein is CASSIADRDEQYF. The DNA of the CDR3 is TGTGCCAGTAGTATAGCTGACAGGGACGAGCAGTACTTC. The chain recombines TRBV19 with TRBJ2-7; TRBD1 agrees at 7 bases. There are 13 residues in the CDR3. V was pared by 1 base and J by 5 bases, with 2 bases of the junction left unmatched. Germline V gives CDR1 LNHDA, CDR2 SQIVND (reference sequence).

The CDR3 DNA reads as TGCGCCAGCAGTGATCCGGGGGCGATCACTGAAGCTTTCTTT. Residues: CASSDPGAITEAFF. The chain carries TRBV10-2 and TRBJ1-1; D possibly corresponds to TRBD1 (6 bases). The V end lost 3 bases, the J end lost 4 bases, and 12 bases lay between the germline ends. CDR1 and CDR2 from the germline V gene are WSHSY and SAAADI. The CDR3 runs to 14 residues.

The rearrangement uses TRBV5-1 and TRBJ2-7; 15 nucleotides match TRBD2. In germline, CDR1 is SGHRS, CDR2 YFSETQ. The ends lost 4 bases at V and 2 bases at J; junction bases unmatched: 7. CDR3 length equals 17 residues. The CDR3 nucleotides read TGCGCCAGCAGCAAGGGACTAGCGGGGGGCGACCCCTACGAGCAGTACTTC. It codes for CASSKGLAGGDPYEQYF.

Written as DNA, the CDR3 is TGTGCCAGCAGTTTAGAGCTCCGGCAGTACTTC. It codes for CASSLELRQYF. The rearrangement joins TRBV27 to TRBJ2-7; D call uncertain. Germline V gene sequence: CDR1 MNHEY, CDR2 SMNVEV (reference sequence). This CDR3 region has 11 residues. The germline V and J ends were trimmed by 2 bases and 9 bases, with 8 bases remaining between them.

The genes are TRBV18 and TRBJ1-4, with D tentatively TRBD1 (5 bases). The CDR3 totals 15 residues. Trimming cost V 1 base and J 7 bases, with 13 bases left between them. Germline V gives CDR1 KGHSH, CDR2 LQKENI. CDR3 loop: CASSPLDQGGEKLFF. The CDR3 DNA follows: TGTGCCAGCTCACCACTAGACCAGGGTGGTGAAAAACTGTTTTTT. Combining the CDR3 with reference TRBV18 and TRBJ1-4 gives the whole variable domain NAGVMQNPRHLVRRRGQEARLRCSPMKGHSHVYWYRQLPEEGLKFMVYLQKENIIDESGMPKERFSAEFPKEGPSILRIQQVVRGDSAAYFCASSPLDQGGEKLFFGSGTQLSVL.

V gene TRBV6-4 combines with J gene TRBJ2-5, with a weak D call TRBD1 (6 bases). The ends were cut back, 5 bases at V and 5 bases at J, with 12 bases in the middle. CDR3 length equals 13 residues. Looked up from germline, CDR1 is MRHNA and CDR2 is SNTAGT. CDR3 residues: CASSFFQGETQYF. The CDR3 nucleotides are TGTGCCAGCAGTTTTTTTCAGGGGGAGACCCAGTACTTC.

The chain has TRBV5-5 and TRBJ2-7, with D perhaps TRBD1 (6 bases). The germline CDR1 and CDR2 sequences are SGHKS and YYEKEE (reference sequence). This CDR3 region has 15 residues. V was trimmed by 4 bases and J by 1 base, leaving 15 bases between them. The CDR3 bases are TGTGCCAGCAGCCACGGACAGACGGATTCCTACGAGCAGTACTTC. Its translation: CASSHGQTDSYEQYF.

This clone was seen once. CDR3 protein: CASSLGGTTNTEAFF. Written as DNA, the CDR3 is TGTGCCAGCAGCTTAGGCGGGACAACGAACACTGAAGCTTTCTTT. The chain is built from TRBV11-3 and TRBJ1-1, with a possible D match to TRBD1 (6 bases). The CDR3 loop spans 15 amino acids. Between the trimmed V and J ends, which lost 1 base and 1 base, there was a span of 10 bases. Germline CDR1 and CDR2: SGHNT and YENEEA.

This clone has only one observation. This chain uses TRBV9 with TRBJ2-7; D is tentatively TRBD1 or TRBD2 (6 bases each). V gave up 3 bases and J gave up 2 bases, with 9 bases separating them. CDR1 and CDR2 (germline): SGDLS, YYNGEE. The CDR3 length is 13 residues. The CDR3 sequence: CASSGGDTYEQYF. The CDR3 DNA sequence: TGTGCCAGCAGCGGGGGGGACACCTACGAGCAGTACTTC.

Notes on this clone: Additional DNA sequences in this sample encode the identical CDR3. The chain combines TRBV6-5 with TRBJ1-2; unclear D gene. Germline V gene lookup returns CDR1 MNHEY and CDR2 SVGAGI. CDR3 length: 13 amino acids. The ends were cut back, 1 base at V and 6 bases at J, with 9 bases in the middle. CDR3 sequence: CASSYYGSHGYTF. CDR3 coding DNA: TGTGCCAGCAGTTACTACGGCAGTCATGGCTACACCTTC.

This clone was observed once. CDR3 nucleotide sequence: TGCGCCAGCAGCTTTGGCGGGCCGTCCAAGGGAGGCTACACCTTC. The encoded protein is CASSFGGPSKGGYTF. The rearrangement joins TRBV5-1 to TRBJ1-2; no clear D. V lost 2 bases, J lost 8 bases, and 19 bases lay in between. Germline values: CDR1 SGHRS, CDR2 YFSETQ. The CDR3 spans 15 residues.

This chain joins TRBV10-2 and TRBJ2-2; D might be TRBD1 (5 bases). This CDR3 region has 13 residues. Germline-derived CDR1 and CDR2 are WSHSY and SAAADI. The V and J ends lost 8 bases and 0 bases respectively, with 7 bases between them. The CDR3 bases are TGCGCCAGCGAGACAGCGAACACCGGGGAGCTGTTTTTT. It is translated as CASETANTGELFF.

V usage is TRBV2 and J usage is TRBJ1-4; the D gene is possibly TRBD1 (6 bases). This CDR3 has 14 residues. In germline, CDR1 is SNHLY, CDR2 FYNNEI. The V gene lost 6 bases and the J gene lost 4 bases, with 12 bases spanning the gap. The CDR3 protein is CASRGGLFNEKLFF. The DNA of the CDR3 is TGTGCCAGCAGGGGGGGCCTATTTAATGAAAAACTGTTTTTT.

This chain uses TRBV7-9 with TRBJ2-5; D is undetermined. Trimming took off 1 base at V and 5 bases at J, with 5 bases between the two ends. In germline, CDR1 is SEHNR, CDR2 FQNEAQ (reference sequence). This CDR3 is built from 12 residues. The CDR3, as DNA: TGTGCCAGCAGCTTAGTTGACGAGACCCAGTACTTC. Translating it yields CASSLVDETQYF.

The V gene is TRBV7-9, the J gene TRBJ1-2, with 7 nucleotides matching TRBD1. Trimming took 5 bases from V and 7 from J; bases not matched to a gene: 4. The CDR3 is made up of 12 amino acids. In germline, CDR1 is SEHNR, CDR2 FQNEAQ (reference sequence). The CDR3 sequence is CASSPGGFGYTF. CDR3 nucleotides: TGTGCCAGCAGCCCAGGGGGATTTGGCTACACCTTC.

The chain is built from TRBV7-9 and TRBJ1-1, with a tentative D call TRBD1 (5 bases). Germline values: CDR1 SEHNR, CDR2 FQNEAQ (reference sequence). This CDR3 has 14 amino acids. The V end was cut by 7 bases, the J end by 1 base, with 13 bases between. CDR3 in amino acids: CASIPADKNTEAFF. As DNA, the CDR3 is TGTGCCAGCATCCCTGCGGACAAGAACACTGAAGCTTTCTTT.

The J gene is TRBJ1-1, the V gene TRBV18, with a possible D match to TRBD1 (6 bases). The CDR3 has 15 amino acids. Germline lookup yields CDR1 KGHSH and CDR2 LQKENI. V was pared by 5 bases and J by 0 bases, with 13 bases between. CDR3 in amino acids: CASSSLTGVNTEAFF. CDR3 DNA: TGTGCCAGCTCATCCTTGACAGGCGTGAACACTGAAGCTTTCTTT.

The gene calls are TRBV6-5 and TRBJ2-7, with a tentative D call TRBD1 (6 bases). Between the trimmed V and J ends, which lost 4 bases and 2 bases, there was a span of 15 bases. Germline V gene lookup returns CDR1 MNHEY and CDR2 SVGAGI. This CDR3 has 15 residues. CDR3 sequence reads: CASSLPGHLTYEQYF. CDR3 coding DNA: TGTGCCAGCAGTTTACCGGGACACTTGACCTACGAGCAGTACTTC.

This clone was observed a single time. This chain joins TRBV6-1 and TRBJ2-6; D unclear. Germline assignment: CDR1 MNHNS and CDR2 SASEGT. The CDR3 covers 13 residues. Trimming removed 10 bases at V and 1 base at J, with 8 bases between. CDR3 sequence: CAITVSGANVLTF. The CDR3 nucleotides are TGTGCCATAACCGTTTCTGGGGCCAACGTCCTGACTTTC.

Here the CDR3 DNA reads TGCAGTGCTTCCCTAGCGGGAGAGCAGTACTTC. Protein sequence: CSASLAGEQYF. The rearrangement uses TRBV20-1 and TRBJ2-7; 9 bases are a match to TRBD2. J was trimmed by 7 bases and V by 5 bases; bases with no gene match: 3. In germline, CDR1 is DFQATT, CDR2 SNEGSKA (reference sequence). CDR3 size: 11 residues.

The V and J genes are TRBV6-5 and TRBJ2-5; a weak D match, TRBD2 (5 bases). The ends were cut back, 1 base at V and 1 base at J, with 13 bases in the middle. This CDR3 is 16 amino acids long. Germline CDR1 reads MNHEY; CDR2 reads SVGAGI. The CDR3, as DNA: TGTGCCAGCAGTTACTATAGCGTTACAGTCCAAGAGACCCAGTACTTC. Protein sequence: CASSYYSVTVQETQYF.